This T cell receptor (beta chain) is drawn from a study of blood T cell repertoires in COVID-19. Across the whole study: Acute and convalescent COVID-19 specimens originated in the United States, Italy and Spain. Nucleic acid was either cDNA or gDNA, and it came from T cells, B-cell-depleted T cells, or PBMCs.

Per the study methods: The authors estimated nucleated cell counts from reference gene primer amplification. The method was immunoSEQ multiplex PCR; TCRdb's version includes in-frame clones alone and lacks a portion of them. V, J and clone size reflect that table, while D and trimming were determined from the DNA. The table includes approximately 290,000 clones, 85% to 90% detected once. Seattle participants joined during active infection and were tracked over time. The V gene lost 6 bases and the J gene lost 13 bases, with 13 bases spanning the gap. This CDR3 contains 12 residues. Germline V gene data show CDR1 as MDHEN and CDR2 as SYDVKM.

This sequence joins TRBV28 and TRBJ1-6; D might be TRBD1 (5 bases). The receptor's source is a woman aged 25 to 39 with COVID-19, enrolled during active disease. Sequencing was carried out using peripheral blood. CDR3 bases: TGTGCCAGCAGCTATGGTGGGGGGCCCCTCCACTTT. It is translated as CASSYGGGPLHF.